The text below deals with one T cell receptor (beta chain). This sample is drawn from a study of blood T cell repertoires in COVID-19. Turning to the study itself: The study drew acute and convalescent COVID-19 samples from the United States, Italy and Spain. From T cells, B-cell-depleted T cells, or PBMCs came the material, which was cDNA or gDNA.

The CDR3 contains 14 residues. Germline V gene sequence: CDR1 SGHTA, CDR2 FQGNSA. V was cut by 2 bases and J by 3 bases, with 7 bases left in between. The authors' processing: Using reference gene primer amplification, nucleated cell counts were estimated. The protocol was immunoSEQ multiplex PCR, while the TCRdb copy is restricted to in-frame clones and leaves out a portion. The V and J calls and clone size were taken over from that table, and D and trimming were inferred from the DNA. Among roughly 86,000 clones listed, around nine tenths were seen once. The V call is TRBV7-2, the J call TRBJ1-4, with D perhaps matching TRBD1 (5 bases). The TCR comes from a middle-aged man with active or convalescent COVID-19. The sequenced material came from peripheral blood. CDR3: CASSLLGANEKLFF. As DNA, the CDR3 is TGTGCCAGCAGCTTATTAGGGGCTAATGAAAAACTGTTTTTT.